This entry describes one T cell receptor (beta chain). Anyone with autoimmune disease history or systemic immunosuppression was excluded. This record belongs to a study of OX40 agonist ivuxolimab in advanced cancers. Data came from immunoSEQ multiplex PCR; TCRdb stores just in-frame clones and leaves some out. The profile shows roughly 6,500 clones, roughly 80% of them singletons. This CDR3 comprises 13 residues. Germline CDR1 MNHEY, CDR2 SVGAGI. J was trimmed by 4 bases and V by 6 bases; bases with no gene match: 5. This rearrangement joins TRBV6-5 to TRBJ2-5; 7 nucleotides line up with TRBD2. The receptor's source is an adult with an advanced solid tumor such as melanoma, head and neck, liver or kidney cancer. The sample was CD4+ or CD8+ T cells sorted from blood, taken in a trial of the OX40 agonist ivuxolimab. CDR3 in amino acids: CASRPRLAETQYF. The CDR3 nucleotides read TGTGCCAGCAGACCCCGACTAGCAGAGACCCAGTACTTC.